Included here is one TCR beta chain sequence, with context. Its matching antigen is unknown. Profiling relied on immunoSEQ multiplex PCR, and the TCRdb table lists in-frame clones only, not all of them. The data hold approximately 90,000 clones, with approximately 86% observed a single time. This CDR3 comprises 14 residues. V lost 3 bases, J lost 3 bases, and 12 bases lay in between. Germline values: CDR1 DFQATT, CDR2 SNEGSKA (reference sequence). This specimen comes from a study of Ad26.COV2.S vaccination and SARS-CoV-2 variants. Study-level results: Vaccinated and placebo-treated recipients had similar non-spike TCR breadth.

The input for sequencing was peripheral blood, taken after recovery from COVID-19. This TCR was sampled from a human donor who had recovered from COVID-19. This chain uses TRBV20-1 with TRBJ2-1; D is possibly TRBD1 or TRBD2 (6 bases each). This chain's CDR3 is CSASKGDFYNEQFF. In DNA, the CDR3 is TGCAGTGCTAGTAAGGGGGACTTCTACAATGAGCAGTTCTTC.